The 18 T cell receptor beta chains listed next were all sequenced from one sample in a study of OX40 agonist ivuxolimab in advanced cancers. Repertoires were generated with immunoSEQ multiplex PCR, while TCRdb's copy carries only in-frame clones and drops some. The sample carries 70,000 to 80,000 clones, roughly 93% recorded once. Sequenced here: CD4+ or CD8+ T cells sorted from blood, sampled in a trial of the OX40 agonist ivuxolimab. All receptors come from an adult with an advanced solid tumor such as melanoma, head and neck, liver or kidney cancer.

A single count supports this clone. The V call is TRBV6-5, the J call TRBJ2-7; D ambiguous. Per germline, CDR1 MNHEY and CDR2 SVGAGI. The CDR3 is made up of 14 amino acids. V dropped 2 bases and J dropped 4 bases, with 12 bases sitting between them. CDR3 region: CASSYGESWYEQYF. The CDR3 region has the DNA TGTGCCAGCAGTTACGGTGAATCCTGGTACGAGCAGTACTTC.

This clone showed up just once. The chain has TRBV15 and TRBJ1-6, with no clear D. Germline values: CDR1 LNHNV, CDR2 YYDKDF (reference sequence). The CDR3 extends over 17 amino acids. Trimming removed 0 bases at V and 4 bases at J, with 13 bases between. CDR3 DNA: TGTGCCACCAGCAGAGACGGGCAGGTCTCTTATAATTCACCCCTCCACTTT. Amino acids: CATSRDGQVSYNSPLHF.

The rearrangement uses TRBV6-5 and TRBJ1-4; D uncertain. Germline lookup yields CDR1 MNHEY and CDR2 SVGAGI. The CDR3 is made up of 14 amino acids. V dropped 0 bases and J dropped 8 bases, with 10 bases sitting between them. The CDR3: CASSYSLGVEKLFF. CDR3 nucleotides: TGTGCCAGCAGTTACTCTTTGGGTGTGGAAAAACTGTTTTTT.

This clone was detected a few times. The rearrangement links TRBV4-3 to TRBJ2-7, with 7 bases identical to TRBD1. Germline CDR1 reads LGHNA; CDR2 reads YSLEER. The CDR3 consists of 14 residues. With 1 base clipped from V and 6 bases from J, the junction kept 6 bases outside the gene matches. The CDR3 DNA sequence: TGCGCCAGCAGCCAAGGGACAGGTTCGGGCGAGCAGTACTTC. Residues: CASSQGTGSGEQYF.

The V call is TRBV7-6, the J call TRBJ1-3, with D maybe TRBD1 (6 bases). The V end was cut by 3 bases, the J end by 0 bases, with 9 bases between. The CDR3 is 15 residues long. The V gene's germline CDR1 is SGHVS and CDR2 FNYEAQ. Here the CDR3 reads CASSFGQSSGNTIYF. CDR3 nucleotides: TGTGCCAGCAGCTTCGGACAGAGCTCTGGAAACACCATATATTTT.

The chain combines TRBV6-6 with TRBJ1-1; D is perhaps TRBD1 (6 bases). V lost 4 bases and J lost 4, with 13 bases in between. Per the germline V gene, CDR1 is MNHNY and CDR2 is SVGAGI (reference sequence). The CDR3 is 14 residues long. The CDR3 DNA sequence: TGTGCCAGCAGTTTCCCAGGGGTTGGCACTGAAGCTTTCTTT. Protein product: CASSFPGVGTEAFF.

CDR3 bases: TGTGCCAGCAGTTTAGGGGTAGGCACTGAAGCTTTCTTT. Its protein is CASSLGVGTEAFF. The V and J genes are TRBV27 and TRBJ1-1; D remains ambiguous. This CDR3 spans 13 amino acids. Germline CDR1 MNHEY, CDR2 SMNVEV (reference sequence). The ends were cut back, 2 bases at V and 4 bases at J, with 8 bases in the middle.

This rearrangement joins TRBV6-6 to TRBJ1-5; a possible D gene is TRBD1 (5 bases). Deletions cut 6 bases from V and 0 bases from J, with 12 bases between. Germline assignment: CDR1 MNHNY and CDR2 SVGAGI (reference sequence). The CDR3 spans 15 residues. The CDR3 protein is CASRTGGSSNQPQHF. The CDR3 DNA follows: TGTGCCAGCAGAACAGGCGGCTCTAGCAATCAGCCCCAGCATTTT.

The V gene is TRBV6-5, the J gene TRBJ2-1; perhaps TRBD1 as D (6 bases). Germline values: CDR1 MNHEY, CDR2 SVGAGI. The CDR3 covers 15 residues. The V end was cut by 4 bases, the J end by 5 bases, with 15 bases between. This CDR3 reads CASSSGAGINNEQFF. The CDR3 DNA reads TGTGCCAGCAGTTCAGGGGCCGGGATTAACAATGAGCAGTTCTTC.

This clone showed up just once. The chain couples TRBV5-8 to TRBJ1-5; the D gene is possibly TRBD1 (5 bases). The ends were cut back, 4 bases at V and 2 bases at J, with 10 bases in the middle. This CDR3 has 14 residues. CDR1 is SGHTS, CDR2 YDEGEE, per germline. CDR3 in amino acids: CASSPRDGNQPQHF. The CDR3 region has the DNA TGTGCCAGCAGCCCCCGGGACGGCAATCAGCCCCAGCATTTT. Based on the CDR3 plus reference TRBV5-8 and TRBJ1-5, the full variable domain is EAGVTQSPTHLIKTRGQQATLRCSPISGHTSVYWYQQALGLGLQFLLWYDEGEERNRGNFPPRFSGRQFPNYSSELNVNALELEDSALYLCASSPRDGNQPQHFGDGTRLSIL.

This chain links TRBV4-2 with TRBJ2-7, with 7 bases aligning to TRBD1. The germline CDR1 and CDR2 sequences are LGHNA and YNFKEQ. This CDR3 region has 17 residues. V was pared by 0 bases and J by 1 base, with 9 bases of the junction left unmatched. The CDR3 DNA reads TGTGCCAGCAGCCAAGATGCTGGGACAGCCTCATCCTACGAGCAGTACTTC. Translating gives CASSQDAGTASSYEQYF.

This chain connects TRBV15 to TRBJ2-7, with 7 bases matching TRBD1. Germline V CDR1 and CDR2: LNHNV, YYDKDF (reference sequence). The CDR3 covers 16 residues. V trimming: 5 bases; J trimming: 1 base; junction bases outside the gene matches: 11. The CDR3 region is CATSEYSGTASYEQYF. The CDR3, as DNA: TGTGCCACCAGCGAGTACTCCGGGACAGCGTCCTACGAGCAGTACTTC. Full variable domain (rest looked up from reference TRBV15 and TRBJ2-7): DAMVIQNPRYQVTQFGKPVTLSCSQTLNHNVMYWYQQKSSQAPKLLFHYYDKDFNNEADTPDNFQSRRPNTSFCFLDIRSPGLGDTAMYLCATSEYSGTASYEQYFGPGTRLTVT.

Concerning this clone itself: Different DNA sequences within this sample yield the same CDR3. CDR3 sequence (DNA): TGTGCCAGCAGCGCACAGGGAGGGGGCACTGAAGCTTTCTTT. It specifies CASSAQGGGTEAFF. This chain links TRBV9 with TRBJ1-1; possible D gene TRBD1, 6 bases. The CDR3 has 14 amino acids. CDR1 SGDLS and CDR2 YYNGEE come from the germline V gene. V was clipped by 3 bases and J by 4 bases, with 13 bases between them.

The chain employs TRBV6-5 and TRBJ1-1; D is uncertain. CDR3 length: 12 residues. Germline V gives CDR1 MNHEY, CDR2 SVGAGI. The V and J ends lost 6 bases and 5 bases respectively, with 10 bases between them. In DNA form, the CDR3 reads TGTGCCAGCAGCCCGTTTGGGACTGAAGCTTTCTTT. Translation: CASSPFGTEAFF.

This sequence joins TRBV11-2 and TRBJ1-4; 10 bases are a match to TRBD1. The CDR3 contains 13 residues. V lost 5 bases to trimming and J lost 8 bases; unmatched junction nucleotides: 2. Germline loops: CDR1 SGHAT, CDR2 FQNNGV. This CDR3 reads CASSRTGGEKLFF. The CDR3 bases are TGTGCCAGCAGCCGGACAGGGGGAGAAAAACTGTTTTTT. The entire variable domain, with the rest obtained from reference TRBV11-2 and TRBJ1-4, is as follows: EAGVAQSPRYKIIEKRQSVAFWCNPISGHATLYWYQQILGQGPKLLIQFQNNGVVDDSQLPKDRFSAERLKGVDSTLKIQPAKLEDSAVYLCASSRTGGEKLFFGSGTQLSVL.

In nucleotides, the CDR3 is TGTGCCAGCAGACCGACAGGGGAGGGCTATGGCTACACCTTC. Translation: CASRPTGEGYGYTF. This chain joins TRBV2 and TRBJ1-2; TRBD1 matches 8 bases. The CDR3 has 14 amino acids. Per germline, CDR1 SNHLY and CDR2 FYNNEI. Trimming removed 6 bases from V and 4 bases from J; junction bases left unmatched: 7. The entire variable domain, with the rest obtained from reference TRBV2 and TRBJ1-2, is as follows: EPEVTQTPSHQVTQMGQEVILRCVPISNHLYFYWYRQILGQKVEFLVSFYNNEISEKSEIFDDQFSVERPDGSNFTLKIRSTKLEDSAMYFCASRPTGEGYGYTFGSGTRLTVV.

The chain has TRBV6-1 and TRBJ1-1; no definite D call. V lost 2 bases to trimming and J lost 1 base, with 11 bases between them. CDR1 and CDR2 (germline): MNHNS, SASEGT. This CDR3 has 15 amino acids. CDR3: CASSEPTGGNTEAFF. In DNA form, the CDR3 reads TGTGCCAGCAGTGAACCAACCGGAGGGAACACTGAAGCTTTCTTT.

The CDR3 region is CASRTGTGWGGYTF. The CDR3, as DNA: TGTGCCAGCAGGACCGGGACAGGATGGGGTGGCTACACCTTC. The chain employs TRBV6-5 and TRBJ1-2; 8 nucleotides agree with TRBD1. The CDR3 runs to 14 residues. Per germline, CDR1 MNHEY and CDR2 SVGAGI. J lost 7 bases, V lost 6 bases, and 10 bases had no gene match.